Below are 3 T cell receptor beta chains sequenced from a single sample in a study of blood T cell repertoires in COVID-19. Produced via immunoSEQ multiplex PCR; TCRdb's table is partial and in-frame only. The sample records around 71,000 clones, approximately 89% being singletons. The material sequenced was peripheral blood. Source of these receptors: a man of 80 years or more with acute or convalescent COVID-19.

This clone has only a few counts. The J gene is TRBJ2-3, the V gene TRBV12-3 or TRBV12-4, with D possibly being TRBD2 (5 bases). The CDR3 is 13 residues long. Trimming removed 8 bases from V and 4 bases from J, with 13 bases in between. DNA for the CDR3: TGTGCCAGCCGCTGGGAGTCCGCAGATACGCAGTATTTT. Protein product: CASRWESADTQYF.

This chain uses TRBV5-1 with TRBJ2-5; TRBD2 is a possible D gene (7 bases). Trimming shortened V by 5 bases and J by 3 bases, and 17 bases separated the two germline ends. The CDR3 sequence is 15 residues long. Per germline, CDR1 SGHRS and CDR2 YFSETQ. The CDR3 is CASSSSGGGEETQYF. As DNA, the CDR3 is TGCGCCAGCAGTTCTAGCGGAGGGGGTGAAGAGACCCAGTACTTC.

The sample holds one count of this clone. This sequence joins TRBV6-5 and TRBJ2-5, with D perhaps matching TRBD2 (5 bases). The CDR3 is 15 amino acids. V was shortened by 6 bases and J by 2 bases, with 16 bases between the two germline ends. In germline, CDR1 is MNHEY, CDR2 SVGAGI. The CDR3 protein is CASSDSSGGQETQYF. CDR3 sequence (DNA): TGTGCCAGCAGCGATAGCAGTGGAGGACAAGAGACCCAGTACTTC.